The 30 T cell receptor beta chains below all came from one sample that was sequenced in a study of cytomegalovirus exposure and HLA in healthy donors. Libraries were prepared by immunoSEQ multiplex PCR; TCRdb keeps only in-frame clonotypes and omits some of them. Of some 130,000 clones in the sample, approximately 92% were seen once. What was sequenced was PBMCs. These receptor sequences come from a woman between 18 and 29 years old in good health and CMV-seronegative.

This sequence joins TRBV4-2 and TRBJ2-2; no firm D call. From germline, CDR1 is LGHNA and CDR2 YNFKEQ. The ends were cut back, 1 base at V and 7 bases at J, with 4 bases in the middle. The CDR3 totals 12 residues. This CDR3 is CASSQGGGELFF. The CDR3, as DNA: TGTGCCAGCAGCCAAGGAGGCGGGGAGCTGTTTTTT.

The CDR3 is CASTTVASNYGYTF. DNA for the CDR3: TGTGCCAGCACGACTGTTGCATCTAACTATGGCTACACCTTC. The chain carries TRBV5-4 and TRBJ1-2; no clear D. This CDR3 spans 14 amino acids. V was cut by 6 bases and J by 0 bases, with 12 bases left in between. CDR1 SGHNT and CDR2 YYREEE come from the germline V gene (reference sequence).

The CDR3 here is CASSSPGGIVSGANVLTF. For the CDR3, the DNA is TGTGCCAGCAGCTCCCCAGGGGGAATAGTATCTGGGGCCAACGTCCTGACTTTC. The chain has TRBV7-6 and TRBJ2-6, with TRBD1 matching over 7 bases. The V gene's germline CDR1 is SGHVS and CDR2 FNYEAQ. The trim removed 4 bases at V and 1 base at J, leaving 10 bases unmatched. This CDR3 contains 18 residues.

The CDR3 reads CAWSVLKRSGQAYGYTF. CDR3 DNA: TGTGCCTGGAGTGTACTTAAGCGGTCGGGACAGGCCTATGGCTACACCTTC. This sequence joins TRBV30 and TRBJ1-2, with 8 positions matching TRBD1. In germline, CDR1 is GTSNPN, CDR2 SVGIG (reference sequence). The V segment lost 0 bases and the J segment 4 bases; nucleotides outside the gene matches: 13. CDR3 length: 17 amino acids.

The rearrangement uses TRBV4-2 and TRBJ1-2, with D perhaps TRBD1 (5 bases). Germline V CDR1 and CDR2: LGHNA, YNFKEQ. V lost 0 bases to trimming and J lost 2 bases, with 19 bases between them. The CDR3 covers 18 residues. Here the CDR3 DNA reads TGTGCCAGCAGCCAAGATAGCGCATCGGGGGGATTCAACTATGGCTACACCTTC. Translated: CASSQDSASGGFNYGYTF.

This clone was detected only once. The chain links TRBV6-6 to TRBJ1-1, with TRBD1 matching over 9 bases. J lost 13 bases, V lost 10 bases, and 13 bases had no gene match. This CDR3 spans 12 amino acids. Germline V gene lookup returns CDR1 MNHNY and CDR2 SVGAGI (reference sequence). The CDR3 protein is CATRPGQGMVFF. CDR3 DNA sequence: TGTGCCACCCGCCCCGGACAGGGGATGGTTTTCTTT.

The chain links TRBV5-4 to TRBJ1-3; 7 bases agree with TRBD1. The J segment lost 4 bases and the V segment lost 4 bases, leaving 2 bases of the junction unmatched. The CDR3 has 13 amino acids. Germline V gives CDR1 SGHNT, CDR2 YYREEE (reference sequence). The chain's CDR3 is CASSPGGGNTIYF. The CDR3 DNA sequence: TGTGCCAGCAGCCCAGGGGGGGGAAACACCATATATTTT. Full variable domain (missing parts from reference TRBV5-4 and TRBJ1-3): ETGVTQSPTHLIKTRGQQVTLRCSSQSGHNTVSWYQQALGQGPQFIFQYYREEENGRGNFPPRFSGLQFPNYSSELNVNALELDDSALYLCASSPGGGNTIYFGEGSWLTVV.

This rearrangement joins TRBV19 to TRBJ1-5, with D possibly matching TRBD1 (5 bases). The V gene's germline CDR1 is LNHDA and CDR2 SQIVND (reference sequence). The CDR3 contains 15 residues. Trimming took 3 bases from V and 3 from J, leaving 12 bases between them. The CDR3 loop reads CASSIGGVNNQPQHF. The CDR3 DNA reads as TGTGCCAGTAGTATTGGGGGGGTCAACAATCAGCCCCAGCATTTT.

The chain carries TRBV7-3 and TRBJ1-1, with D hard to call. CDR1 and CDR2 (germline): SGHTA, FQGTGA. V lost 4 bases and J lost 0, with 9 bases in between. CDR3 length equals 14 residues. This CDR3 is CASSSNTLNTEAFF. CDR3 in DNA: TGTGCCAGCAGCTCCAACACCCTGAACACTGAAGCTTTCTTT.

This rearrangement joins TRBV9 to TRBJ2-1, with D perhaps matching TRBD2 (5 bases). The CDR3 is 15 residues long. V lost 2 bases, J lost 5 bases, and 14 bases lay in between. The germline gives CDR1 SGDLS, CDR2 YYNGEE. CDR3 loop: CASSVGASVDNEQFF. CDR3 sequence (DNA): TGTGCCAGCAGCGTGGGAGCTTCCGTAGACAATGAGCAGTTCTTC.

This clone was seen ten or more times. The rearrangement links TRBV19 to TRBJ2-7, with 8 bases that match TRBD2. The V gene end was trimmed by 6 bases and the J gene end by 6 bases; junction bases not matched to a gene: 13. The germline V gene encodes CDR1 LNHDA and CDR2 SQIVND (reference sequence). This CDR3 contains 15 residues. The chain's CDR3 is CASSPGTSDFGEQYF. In DNA, the CDR3 is TGTGCCAGTAGCCCCGGGACTAGTGACTTCGGCGAGCAGTACTTC.

This clone was observed a few times. The chain carries TRBV20-1 and TRBJ1-1; 7 nucleotides agree with TRBD1. The CDR3 runs 11 residues. V dropped 5 bases and J dropped 8; count of bases not matched to a gene: 5. Germline-derived CDR1 and CDR2 are DFQATT and SNEGSKA (reference sequence). The CDR3 is CSAQRQGEAFF. CDR3 DNA sequence: TGCAGTGCTCAAAGACAGGGCGAAGCTTTCTTT.

The CDR3 nucleotides are TGTGCCAGCAGCTTAGATGGGCAGGGTTACACCGGGGAGCTGTTTTTT. Translation: CASSLDGQGYTGELFF. The V call is TRBV7-3, the J call TRBJ2-2, with D maybe TRBD1 (5 bases). There are 16 residues in the CDR3. Germline assignment: CDR1 SGHTA and CDR2 FQGTGA. V was shortened by 2 bases and J by 3 bases, with 13 bases between the two germline ends. Variable domain in full (rest from reference TRBV7-3 and TRBJ2-2): GAGVSQTPSNKVTEKGKYVELRCDPISGHTALYWYRQSLGQGPEFLIYFQGTGAADDSGLPNDRFFAVRPEGSVSTLKIQRTERGDSAVYLCASSLDGQGYTGELFFGEGSRLTVL.

The chain uses TRBV4-2 and TRBJ2-7, with 12 bases that match TRBD2. In germline, CDR1 is LGHNA, CDR2 YNFKEQ. This CDR3 contains 15 residues. The V and J ends lost 4 bases and 4 bases, in that order; junction bases with no gene match: 5. CDR3 in amino acids: CASSLLAGGPYEQYF. The DNA of the CDR3 is TGTGCCAGCAGCCTGCTAGCGGGGGGGCCTTACGAGCAGTACTTC.

V usage is TRBV9 and J usage is TRBJ2-3, with 9 bases fitting TRBD2. Germline V gene data show CDR1 as SGDLS and CDR2 as YYNGEE. The CDR3 is 17 residues long. V trimming: 3 bases; J trimming: 0 bases; junction bases outside the gene matches: 8. Written as DNA, the CDR3 is TGTGCCAGCAGCGAGGAGGGTAGCGGGGGAAGCACAGATACGCAGTATTTT. Encoded protein: CASSEEGSGGSTDTQYF. The entire variable domain, with the rest obtained from reference TRBV9 and TRBJ2-3, is as follows: DSGVTQTPKHLITATGQRVTLRCSPRSGDLSVYWYQQSLDQGLQFLIQYYNGEERAKGNILERFSAQQFPDLHSELNLSSLELGDSALYFCASSEEGSGGSTDTQYFGPGTRLTVL.

The chain combines TRBV7-3 with TRBJ2-1; 10 positions agree with TRBD1. This CDR3 region has 18 residues. CDR1 is SGHTA, CDR2 FQGTGA, per germline. The trim removed 5 bases at V and 4 bases at J, leaving 14 bases unmatched. The DNA of the CDR3 is TGTGCCAGCAGCCCAGGGACAGGGGAGTTGATTGGGTACAATGAGCAGTTCTTC. Amino acids: CASSPGTGELIGYNEQFF.

The chain combines TRBV15 with TRBJ1-5; D remains ambiguous. The CDR3 runs 16 residues. CDR1 LNHNV and CDR2 YYDKDF come from the germline V gene (reference sequence). The ends were cut back, 1 base at V and 1 base at J, with 11 bases in the middle. CDR3 sequence reads: CATSRGVWSSNQPQHF. For the CDR3, the DNA is TGTGCCACCAGCAGAGGGGTGTGGAGCAGCAATCAGCCCCAGCATTTT.

This chain connects TRBV5-1 to TRBJ2-2; the D is unclear. CDR1 SGHRS and CDR2 YFSETQ come from the germline V gene. V was cut by 3 bases and J by 6 bases, with 12 bases left in between. The CDR3 loop spans 14 amino acids. The CDR3 loop is CASSSTSSAGELFF. DNA of the CDR3: TGCGCCAGCAGCTCAACTTCCTCGGCCGGGGAGCTGTTTTTT.

DNA of the CDR3: TGTGCCAGCAGTGTTGTCAGGGTGAACACTGAAGCTTTCTTT. It codes for CASSVVRVNTEAFF. V is TRBV2 and J is TRBJ1-1, with D maybe TRBD1 (5 bases). Germline-derived CDR1 and CDR2 are SNHLY and FYNNEI. The ends were cut back, 4 bases at V and 0 bases at J, with 9 bases in the middle. The CDR3 totals 14 residues.

This clone was seen only once. The V call is TRBV27, the J call TRBJ1-4; no definite D call. Germline-derived CDR1 and CDR2 are MNHEY and SMNVEV (reference sequence). V lost 6 bases, J lost 0 bases, and 11 bases lay in between. This CDR3 has 15 amino acids. The CDR3 DNA reads as TGTGCCAGCAGCTACCGGGGATCAACTAATGAAAAACTGTTTTTT. This translates into CASSYRGSTNEKLFF.

The chain combines TRBV4-1 with TRBJ1-4; 7 bases are shared with TRBD1. Germline loops: CDR1 MGHRA, CDR2 YSYEKL. The CDR3 loop spans 15 amino acids. V shed 4 bases and J 6 bases; nucleotides not matched to a gene: 8. This CDR3 reads CASSRTGQVDEKLFF. The CDR3 DNA follows: TGCGCCAGCAGCCGGACAGGACAGGTGGATGAAAAACTGTTTTTT.

The chain links TRBV7-8 to TRBJ2-1, with a possible D match to TRBD2 (6 bases). This CDR3 contains 16 residues. V was shortened by 0 bases and J by 7 bases, with 16 bases between the two germline ends. Germline values: CDR1 SGHVS, CDR2 FQNEAQ. CDR3: CASSLAPGGTANEQFF. The CDR3 DNA reads TGTGCCAGCAGCTTAGCGCCGGGCGGGACTGCAAATGAGCAGTTCTTC.

This clone was seen just once. The chain is built from TRBV6-6 and TRBJ2-3, with 9 bases that match TRBD2. Per the germline V gene, CDR1 is MNHNY and CDR2 is SVGAGI (reference sequence). The CDR3 contains 15 residues. Trimming took 7 bases from V and 2 from J; bases not matched to a gene: 7. CDR3 protein: CASKSGGLATDTQYF. As DNA, the CDR3 is TGTGCCAGCAAAAGCGGGGGGCTCGCCACAGATACGCAGTATTTT.

This clone has only one observation. The V call is TRBV5-1, the J call TRBJ2-1, with D unclear. Trimming took off 4 bases at V and 5 bases at J, with 16 bases between the two ends. This CDR3 is built from 15 residues. In germline, CDR1 is SGHRS, CDR2 YFSETQ. The CDR3 region has the DNA TGCGCCAGCAGCCAAACAAGTGCAGGTAACAATGAGCAGTTCTTC. It codes for CASSQTSAGNNEQFF.

The CDR3, as DNA: TGTGCCAGCCCTCGGGAGCCTGGAAACACCATATATTTT. It yields the protein CASPREPGNTIYF. The chain carries TRBV7-2 and TRBJ1-3, with D uncertain. Germline loops: CDR1 SGHTA, CDR2 FQGNSA. The CDR3 loop spans 13 amino acids. The ends were cut back, 8 bases at V and 2 bases at J, with 10 bases in the middle.

In DNA form, the CDR3 reads TGTGCCAGCAGTTTTGGAGCGGGGGGGCGAGACGAGCAGTACTTC. Residues: CASSFGAGGRDEQYF. V usage is TRBV27 and J usage is TRBJ2-7; 10 bases align to TRBD2. The germline V gene has CDR1 MNHEY and CDR2 SMNVEV (reference sequence). This CDR3 comprises 15 residues. Germline trimming cut 3 bases from V and 5 bases from J; bases unmatched to any gene: 7.

The J gene is TRBJ1-1, the V gene TRBV7-6; TRBD1 matches at 7 bases. Germline CDR1 and CDR2: SGHVS and FNYEAQ. V lost 3 bases, J lost 5 bases, and 3 bases stayed unmatched. This CDR3 contains 13 residues. The CDR3 region is CASSFSTGTEAFF. Here the CDR3 DNA reads TGTGCCAGCAGCTTCTCGACAGGGACTGAAGCTTTCTTT.

The genes are TRBV5-1 and TRBJ2-3, with 7 bases aligning to TRBD2. The CDR3 is made up of 14 amino acids. V trimming: 7 bases; J trimming: 5 bases; junction bases outside the gene matches: 10. Germline CDR1 and CDR2: SGHRS and YFSETQ. CDR3: CASRTITSVDTQYF. The CDR3 region has the DNA TGCGCCAGCCGTACCATAACTAGCGTAGATACGCAGTATTTT.

This chain links TRBV5-1 with TRBJ2-5, with TRBD2 identical over 10 bases. CDR1 is SGHRS and CDR2 is YFSETQ in the germline V gene. CDR3 size: 15 residues. Germline trimming cut 3 bases from V and 4 bases from J; bases unmatched to any gene: 6. The CDR3: CASSSLAGARETQYF. The CDR3 bases are TGCGCCAGCAGCTCTCTAGCGGGGGCTCGAGAGACCCAGTACTTC.

The chain is built from TRBV19 and TRBJ1-2; D is undetermined. The V gene's germline CDR1 is LNHDA and CDR2 SQIVND (reference sequence). The CDR3 is made up of 18 amino acids. Trimming left V 3 bases short and J 6 bases short, with 26 bases between. In nucleotides, the CDR3 is TGTGCCAGTAGTATTCGGGTGCTAAACCACCCGTCAAGCCATGGCTACACCTTC. Amino acids: CASSIRVLNHPSSHGYTF.